The 10 T cell receptor beta chains below were found in one sample sequenced in a study of blood T cell repertoires in COVID-19. Here immunoSEQ multiplex PCR was the method, and the copy in TCRdb shows in-frame clones only, minus some. The sample gives nearly 250,000 clones, more than 75% of which show up once; under 2% is in the top ten. Sequenced input: peripheral blood. The source is a woman aged 55 to 70 who had recovered from COVID-19.

The rearrangement links TRBV2 to TRBJ1-1; the D is unclear. With 6 bases removed from V and 6 bases from J, the gap between germline ends came to 8 bases. The CDR3 has 11 residues. Germline CDR1 is SNHLY and CDR2 is FYNNEI. The CDR3 bases are TGTGCCAGCAGACCCGGGGCTGAAGCTTTCTTT. Its translation: CASRPGAEAFF.

The V gene is TRBV3-1 (or the pseudogene TRBV3-2), the J gene TRBJ2-3; 11 positions match TRBD2. Germline V CDR1 and CDR2: LGHDT, YNNKEL (reference sequence). The CDR3 extends over 17 amino acids. The junction had 7 bases not matched to a gene; V was cut back by 1 base and J by 4 bases. The CDR3 reads CASSQVQRLAGSDTQYF. The CDR3 DNA reads TGTGCCAGCAGCCAAGTCCAGCGACTAGCGGGGTCAGATACGCAGTATTTT.

The J gene is TRBJ1-5, the V gene TRBV6-5, with TRBD1 matching over 7 bases. V trimming: 6 bases; J trimming: 1 base; junction bases outside the gene matches: 3. Germline-derived CDR1 and CDR2 are MNHEY and SVGAGI. This CDR3 region has 14 residues. CDR3 DNA sequence: TGTGCCAGCAGCCGGGACAGAAGCAATCAGCCCCAGCATTTT. Protein product: CASSRDRSNQPQHF.

This rearrangement joins TRBV19 to TRBJ1-2, with 7 positions matching TRBD1. CDR3 length equals 15 residues. CDR1 is LNHDA and CDR2 is SQIVND in the germline V gene (reference sequence). The V segment lost 1 base and the J segment 4 bases; nucleotides outside the gene matches: 6. For the CDR3, the DNA is TGTGCCAGTAGTATAGCCTCCACAGGGGTCTATGGCTACACCTTC. Its protein product is CASSIASTGVYGYTF.

This clone has only a few counts. This chain joins TRBV5-1 and TRBJ1-4; 8 bases are a match to TRBD1. With V trimmed by 3 bases and J by 8 bases, 9 bases remained unmatched. CDR3 size: 15 residues. In germline, CDR1 is SGHRS, CDR2 YFSETQ. CDR3 sequence: CASSSLTGGREKLFF. As DNA, the CDR3 is TGCGCCAGCAGCTCATTAACAGGGGGAAGGGAAAAACTGTTTTTT.

The V gene is TRBV6-6, the J gene TRBJ2-3; 11 bases are shared with TRBD2. V lost 6 bases to trimming and J lost 3 bases; unmatched junction nucleotides: 5. This CDR3 is 15 amino acids long. CDR1 and CDR2 (germline): MNHNY, SVGAGI (reference sequence). CDR3 amino acids: CASSQRTSGTDTQYF. CDR3 coding DNA: TGTGCCAGCAGCCAACGGACTAGCGGGACAGATACGCAGTATTTT.

The chain combines TRBV11-1 with TRBJ1-2; D unresolved. V lost 5 bases to trimming and J lost 4 bases, with 11 bases between them. CDR1 SGHAT and CDR2 FQDESV come from the germline V gene (reference sequence). The CDR3 sequence is 13 residues long. The CDR3 DNA sequence: TGTGCCAGCAGCGCCCTGGGCCTCTATGGCTACACCTTC. Translating it yields CASSALGLYGYTF.

The genes are TRBV11-2 and TRBJ2-7; TRBD2 might be the D (5 bases). In germline, CDR1 is SGHAT, CDR2 FQNNGV. Trimming stripped 5 bases from V and 3 bases from J, with 14 bases between. CDR3 size: 14 residues. The CDR3, as DNA: TGTGCCAGCAGCCCCAGTGTCCGGGACTACGAGCAGTACTTC. This encodes CASSPSVRDYEQYF.

The chain couples TRBV14 to TRBJ2-1, with 8 bases lining up with TRBD2. Losses at the gene ends were 1 base for V and 7 bases for J; bases not matched to a gene: 9. Germline V gene lookup returns CDR1 SGHDN and CDR2 FVKESK. The CDR3 runs 16 residues. The CDR3 nucleotides read TGTGCCAGCAGCCAAGTATCGGGGGGGGCCAGGAATGAGCAGTTCTTC. The encoded protein is CASSQVSGGARNEQFF. Variable domain in full (rest from reference TRBV14 and TRBJ2-1): EAGVTQFPSHSVIEKGQTVTLRCDPISGHDNLYWYRRVMGKEIKFLLHFVKESKQDESGMPNNRFLAERTGGTYSTLKVQPAELEDSGVYFCASSQVSGGARNEQFFGPGTRLTVL.

This chain joins TRBV12-5 and TRBJ2-2; TRBD1 aligns across 11 bases. This CDR3 contains 17 residues. V lost 1 base, J lost 6 bases, and 7 bases stayed unmatched. Germline V gives CDR1 LGHNT, CDR2 FRNRAP. The CDR3 region is CASGLGAGTGGSGELFF. The CDR3, as DNA: TGTGCTAGTGGTTTGGGAGCCGGGACAGGGGGATCCGGGGAGCTGTTTTTT. The full variable domain, in which reference TRBV12-5 and TRBJ2-2 provide the parts outside the CDR3, is DARVTQTPRHKVTEMGQEVTMRCQPILGHNTVFWYRQTMMQGLELLAYFRNRAPLDDSGMPKDRFSAEMPDATLATLKIQPSEPRDSAVYFCASGLGAGTGGSGELFFGEGSRLTVL.